Below, one T cell receptor (beta chain) is given with its context. Its antigen specificity is not known. No much larger clone exists at a distance of one base, and base qualities are not known. A distance of 6 bases separates the germline ends of V and J, which lose 3 bases and 0 bases respectively. The CDR3 covers 13 residues, taking in both the cysteine and the phenylalanine. Only CDR3 DNA remains: 39 bases, in frame from the first base. The germline V gene yields ENHRY for CDR1 and SYGVKD for CDR2. The immunoSEQ Assay, a bias-controlled multiplex PCR, was used to amplify TCRbeta CDR3 regions from genomic DNA. In the authors' own workflow: Within the assay, amplification of reference gene primers was used to estimate how many nucleated cells each sample contained. To quantify the absolute abundance of each unique TCRbeta CDR3 rearrangement, sequence reads were collapsed and filtered. For each sample, productive Simpson clonality was calculated by taking the square root of Simpson's diversity index across productive rearrangements. The immuneACCESS repertoire file appears here via TCRdb, limited to in-frame rearrangements. These files lack a portion of the clones; in checked studies, under half of the deficit traces to unresolved V genes, and the cause of the others is not known. V and J calls and clone size follow that table, whereas D and trimming were derived from the DNA. Counted in this sample were some 260,000 clones; around 90% of them appeared once. The ten largest make up roughly 0.8% of the sample.

The data were obtained in a study of blood T cell repertoires in COVID-19 (dated by TCRdb to 2019 to 2021). Looking at the study overall: The collaborator samples originated in the United States, Italy and Spain and spanned the acute and convalescent phases of COVID-19. The repertoires were released in a freely available public database meant as a resource for research on the immune response to SARS-CoV-2. The samples were drawn from the first 160 participants of the ongoing ImmuneRACE study and from 1,254 subjects provided by 6 global collaborators. The prospective study material was composed of cDNA or gDNA derived from T cells, B-cell-depleted T cells, or PBMCs. The sample metadata nearly always contained a de-identified subject ID, COVID-19 status, age in years and sex. Subjects who had been exposed to COVID-19, were actively infected with it, or had recovered from it provided the deeply sampled blood TCRbeta repertoires that made up the dataset. Where available, HLA class I and class II types were taken from metadata supplied by the sample provider and were not determined by assay-based typing.

The full study reports these points: The quantity of clinical and demographic metadata differed by source and by participant and was supplied without curation.

Collaborating institutions collected whole blood in K2EDTA tubes following their own protocols. For TCRbeta analysis, collaborators shipped samples in one of three forms: frozen whole blood, isolated PBMCs, or DNA extracted from either of those sample types. Sequenced material: peripheral blood. The chain is assembled from TRBV10-3 and TRBJ2-7, with an unclear D gene assignment. The clonotype originates from a woman aged 25 to 39 with acute or convalescent COVID-19. The bases read TGTGCCATCAGTGAAGACTCCTCCTACGAGCAGTACTTC. Its coded protein is CAISEDSSYEQYF.